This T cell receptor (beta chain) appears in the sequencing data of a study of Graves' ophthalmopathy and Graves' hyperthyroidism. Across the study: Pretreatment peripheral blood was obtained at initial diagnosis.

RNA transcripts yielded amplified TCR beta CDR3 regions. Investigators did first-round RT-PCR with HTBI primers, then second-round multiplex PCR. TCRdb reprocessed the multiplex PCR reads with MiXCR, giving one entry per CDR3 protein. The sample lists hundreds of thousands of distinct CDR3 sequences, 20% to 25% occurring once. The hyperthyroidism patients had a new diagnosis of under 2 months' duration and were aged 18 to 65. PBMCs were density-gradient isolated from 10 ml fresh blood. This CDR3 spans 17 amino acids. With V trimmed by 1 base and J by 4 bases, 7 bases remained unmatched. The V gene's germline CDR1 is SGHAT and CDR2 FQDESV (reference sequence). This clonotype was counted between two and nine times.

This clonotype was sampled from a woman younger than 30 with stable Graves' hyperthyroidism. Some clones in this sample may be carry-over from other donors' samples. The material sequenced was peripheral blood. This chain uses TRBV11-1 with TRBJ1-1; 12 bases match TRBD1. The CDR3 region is CASSLGRGQGAFTEAFF. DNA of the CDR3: TGTGCCAGCAGCTTAGGGAGGGGACAGGGGGCCTTCACTGAAGCTTTCTTT.